The 9 T cell receptor beta chains below all came from one sample that was sequenced in a study of control samples from healthy donors and cancer patients. Sequencing used immunoSEQ multiplex PCR; TCRdb keeps in-frame clones, though not all of them. The table includes around 74,000 clones, approximately 92% detected once. Sequencing was done on a sample of blood. The receptor source for this set is a woman aged 60 to 75 in good health.

The V gene is TRBV19, the J gene TRBJ1-1, with D possibly being TRBD1 (5 bases). The germline V gene has CDR1 LNHDA and CDR2 SQIVND (reference sequence). Trimming removed 3 bases from V and 3 bases from J, with 17 bases in between. The length of the CDR3 is 16 residues. CDR3 coding DNA: TGTGCCAGTAGTATCCGTCGAGATGGGGGGGACACTGAAGCTTTCTTT. Amino acids: CASSIRRDGGDTEAFF. The full variable domain, in which reference TRBV19 and TRBJ1-1 provide the parts outside the CDR3, is DGGITQSPKYLFRKEGQNVTLSCEQNLNHDAMYWYRQDPGQGLRLIYYSQIVNDFQKGDIAEGYSVSREKKESFPLTVTSAQKNPTAFYLCASSIRRDGGDTEAFFGQGTRLTVV.

V and J are TRBV4-3 and TRBJ1-5; a weak D match, TRBD1 (6 bases). Looked up from germline, CDR1 is LGHNA and CDR2 is YSLEER. The CDR3 sequence is 16 residues long. The ends were cut back, 0 bases at V and 2 bases at J, with 11 bases in the middle. The CDR3 sequence is CASSQDWAGGNQPQHF. The CDR3 DNA reads as TGCGCCAGCAGCCAAGATTGGGCAGGGGGCAATCAGCCCCAGCATTTT.

The chain uses TRBV18 and TRBJ1-4; D ambiguous. Germline V gives CDR1 KGHSH, CDR2 LQKENI. The CDR3 length is 15 residues. With 3 bases removed from V and 8 bases from J, the gap between germline ends came to 16 bases. In DNA form, the CDR3 reads TGTGCCAGCTCACCGGAGAAAGGGAAGGGAGAAAAACTGTTTTTT. Encoded protein: CASSPEKGKGEKLFF.

The V and J genes are TRBV19 and TRBJ2-1; no firm D call. This CDR3 has 12 amino acids. The ends were cut back, 1 base at V and 10 bases at J, with 8 bases in the middle. Germline CDR1 LNHDA, CDR2 SQIVND (reference sequence). CDR3 sequence (DNA): TGTGCCAGTAGTATAGTGGGTTTGGAGCAGTTCTTC. Residues: CASSIVGLEQFF.

The chain employs TRBV6-5 and TRBJ2-7; D is ambiguous. The ends were cut back, 1 base at V and 8 bases at J, with 18 bases in the middle. This CDR3 comprises 15 residues. Germline-derived CDR1 and CDR2 are MNHEY and SVGAGI. The CDR3 DNA is TGTGCCAGCAGTTACTTTTCGGACCCACTATCGCAGCAGTACTTC. Translation: CASSYFSDPLSQQYF.

The table lists this clone with a few counts. This chain uses TRBV6-5 with TRBJ1-2; D gene unclear. V lost 2 bases to trimming and J lost 0 bases, with 7 bases between them. The germline CDR1 and CDR2 sequences are MNHEY and SVGAGI. CDR3 length: 14 residues. The CDR3 DNA follows: TGTGCCAGCAGTTACGGGGAAACTAACTATGGCTACACCTTC. Encoded protein: CASSYGETNYGYTF.

The J gene is TRBJ2-2, the V gene TRBV6-4; D may match TRBD1 or TRBD2 (6 bases each). CDR1 is MRHNA and CDR2 is SNTAGT in the germline V gene. With 6 bases removed from V and 1 base from J, the gap between germline ends came to 9 bases. This CDR3 is built from 14 residues. This CDR3 is CASSAGQNTGELFF. The CDR3 DNA is TGTGCCAGCAGCGCGGGACAGAACACCGGGGAGCTGTTTTTT.

The chain is built from TRBV29-1 and TRBJ2-1; D ambiguous. Trimming took 7 bases from V and 2 from J, leaving 6 bases between them. CDR3 length: 11 residues. Per germline, CDR1 SQVTM and CDR2 ANQGSEA. CDR3 loop: CSAQTYNEQFF. The DNA for the CDR3 is TGCAGCGCCCAGACCTACAATGAGCAGTTCTTC.

The table lists this clone with a count of one. The V gene is TRBV28, the J gene TRBJ2-1, with D unresolved. The CDR3 covers 16 residues. The ends were cut back, 6 bases at V and 0 bases at J, with 15 bases in the middle. The germline CDR1 and CDR2 sequences are MDHEN and SYDVKM. The CDR3: CASSTPKAGSYNEQFF. The CDR3 DNA reads as TGTGCCAGCAGCACTCCTAAAGCTGGCTCCTACAATGAGCAGTTCTTC.